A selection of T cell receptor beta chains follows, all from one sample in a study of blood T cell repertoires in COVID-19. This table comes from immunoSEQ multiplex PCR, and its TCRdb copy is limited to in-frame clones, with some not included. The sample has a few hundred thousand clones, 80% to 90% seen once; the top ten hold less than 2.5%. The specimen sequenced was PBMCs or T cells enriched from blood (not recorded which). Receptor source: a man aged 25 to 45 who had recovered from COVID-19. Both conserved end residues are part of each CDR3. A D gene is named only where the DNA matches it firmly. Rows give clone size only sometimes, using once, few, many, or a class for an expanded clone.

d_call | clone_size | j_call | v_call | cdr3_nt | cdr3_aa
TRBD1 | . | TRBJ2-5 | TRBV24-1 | TGTGCCACCAGTGAGGGACAGGGGTATGAAGAGACCCAGTACTTC | CATSEGQGYEETQYF
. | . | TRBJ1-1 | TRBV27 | TGTGCCAGCAGTTTACAGGCGAACACTGAAGCTTTCTTT | CASSLQANTEAFF
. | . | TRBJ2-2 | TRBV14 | TGTGCCAGCAGCCGCGGGGCCGTGAACACCGGGGAGCTGTTTTTT | CASSRGAVNTGELFF
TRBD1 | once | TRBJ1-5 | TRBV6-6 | TGTGCTTCTTCGGGACAGCAACTTCAGCCCCAGCATTTT | CASSGQQLQPQHF
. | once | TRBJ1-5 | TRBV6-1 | TGTGCCAGCAGTGAAGCACAGGGAGGGCAGCCCCAGCATTTT | CASSEAQGGQPQHF
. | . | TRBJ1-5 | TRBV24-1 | TGTGCCACCAGTGATGGGGACATCAATCAGCCCCAGCATTTT | CATSDGDINQPQHF
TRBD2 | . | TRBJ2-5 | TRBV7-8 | TGTGCCAGCAGCTCCGGGGGGATCAGAGAGACCCAGTACTTC | CASSSGGIRETQYF
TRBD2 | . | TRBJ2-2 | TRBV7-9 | TGTGCCAGCGGGACTAGCGGGGGGAACACCGGGGAGCTGTTTTTT | CASGTSGGNTGELFF
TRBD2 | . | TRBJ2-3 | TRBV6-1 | TGTGCCAGCAGTGAAAGGAGACTAGCGGGGGGGTCAGATACGCAGTATTTT | CASSERRLAGGSDTQYF
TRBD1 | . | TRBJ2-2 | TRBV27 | TGTGCCAGCCGCCGGGACAGGGCCGCCGGGGGCATCCGGGAGCTGTTTTTT | CASRRDRAAGGIRELFF
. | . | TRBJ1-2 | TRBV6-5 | TGTGCCAGCAGTAGAGACATTAACTATGGCTACACCTTC | CASSRDINYGYTF
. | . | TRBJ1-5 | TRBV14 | TGTGCCAGCAGCCAAGTGTTCCGGGAAAGGAGTCAGCCCCAGCATTTT | CASSQVFRERSQPQHF
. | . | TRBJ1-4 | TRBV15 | TGTGCCACCAGCAGAAGCGGGGGCCGTAATGAAAAACTGTTTTTT | CATSRSGGRNEKLFF
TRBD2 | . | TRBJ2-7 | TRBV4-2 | TGTGCCAGCGGACAGCGGGGGGGGTACGAGCAGTACTTC | CASGQRGGYEQYF
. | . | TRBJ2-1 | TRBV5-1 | TGCGCCAGCAGCGGAGGACAGCTGTTCAATGAGCAGTTCTTC | CASSGGQLFNEQFF
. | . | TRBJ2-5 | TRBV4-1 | TGCGCCAGCAGACAACCCAGGGAAAGGGGGACCCAGTACTTC | CASRQPRERGTQYF
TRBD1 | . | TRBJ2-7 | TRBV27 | TGTGCCAGCAGTTTTCAGGGGGTAAACGAGCAGTACTTC | CASSFQGVNEQYF
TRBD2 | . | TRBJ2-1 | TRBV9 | TGTGCCAGCAGCTTAAGACTAGCGGGGGGGCATAATGAGCAGTTCTTC | CASSLRLAGGHNEQFF
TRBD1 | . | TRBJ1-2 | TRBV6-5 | TGTGCCAGCCGACGATTTCAGGGGGACGACTATGGCTACACCTTC | CASRRFQGDDYGYTF
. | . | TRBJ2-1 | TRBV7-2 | TGTGCCAGCAGCTTTGGGACATCCTACAATGAGCAGTTCTTC | CASSFGTSYNEQFF